These 14 T cell receptor beta chains were sequenced from one sample in a study of shared clonotypes between healthy human individuals. The protocol was immunoSEQ multiplex PCR, while the TCRdb copy is restricted to in-frame clones and leaves out a portion. The top ten hold roughly 1.2% of the sample, which has over a million clones, roughly 96% seen once. The sequencing sample was made of naive CD4+ T cells sorted from blood. The subset here: CD45RA+ positively selected. These receptors all stem from a young man in good health.

This chain connects TRBV21-1 to TRBJ2-1; the table's D call, TRBD2, was not checked against the DNA. TRBV21-1 is designated a pseudogene. This CDR3 has 21 amino acids. Here the CDR3 DNA reads TGTGCCAGCAGCAGGGGGGGTGACGGAGATTACGGGTTTAGCTCCTACAATGAGCAGTTCTTC. Protein sequence: CASSRGGDGDYGFSSYNEQFF.

The J gene is TRBJ2-1, the V gene TRBV14; D is unresolved. Deletions cut 2 bases from V and 8 bases from J, with 7 bases between. Germline V gives CDR1 SGHDN, CDR2 FVKESK. This CDR3 contains 12 residues. CDR3 amino acids: CASSQIGDEQFF. In DNA, the CDR3 is TGTGCCAGCAGCCAAATAGGTGATGAGCAGTTCTTC.

The V and J genes are TRBV11-2 and TRBJ2-5; 9 bases agree with TRBD2. CDR3 length equals 18 residues. Germline V gene data show CDR1 as SGHAT and CDR2 as FQNNGV. J gave up 7 bases and V 4 bases, and 19 bases lay outside the gene matches. The CDR3 bases are TGTGCCAGCAGCTCCCCCCTACGACTAGCGGTGAGCCGGTGGACCCAGTACTTC. It is translated as CASSSPLRLAVSRWTQYF.

The V call is TRBV28, the J call TRBJ1-3, with D possibly TRBD1 on 6 matching bases. The germline CDR1 and CDR2 sequences are MDHEN and SYDVKM. The CDR3 spans 16 residues. The V end was cut by 5 bases, the J end by 0 bases, with 14 bases between. The CDR3 DNA reads as TGTGCCAGCAGTCCTCCAGGGGCACGCTCTGGAAACACCATATATTTT. It codes for CASSPPGARSGNTIYF.

J is TRBJ1-2 and V is TRBV7-3, with 8 bases aligning to TRBD1. With V trimmed by 4 bases and J by 3 bases, 7 bases remained unmatched. Per the germline V gene, CDR1 is SGHTA and CDR2 is FQGTGA. This CDR3 has 15 amino acids. CDR3: CASSSTGTGDYGYTF. The CDR3 region has the DNA TGTGCCAGCAGCTCGACCGGGACAGGCGACTATGGCTACACCTTC. The complete variable domain, with remaining parts taken from reference TRBV7-3 and TRBJ1-2, reads GAGVSQTPSNKVTEKGKYVELRCDPISGHTALYWYRQSLGQGPEFLIYFQGTGAADDSGLPNDRFFAVRPEGSVSTLKIQRTERGDSAVYLCASSSTGTGDYGYTFGSGTRLTVV.

The chain is built from TRBV18 and TRBJ1-5; 8 bases agree with TRBD1. Trimming cost V 6 bases and J 5 bases; bases outside gene matches: 9. CDR1 is KGHSH, CDR2 LQKENI, per germline. The CDR3 runs to 15 residues. DNA of the CDR3: TGTGCCAGCTCCCCGGACAGGGTTGCGTATCAGCCCCAGCATTTT. Protein sequence: CASSPDRVAYQPQHF.

CDR3 DNA: TGCGCCAGCAGCCATCCGACTAGCGGGAGGGAGTATGAGCAGTTCTTC. Translating gives CASSHPTSGREYEQFF. The chain employs TRBV4-1 and TRBJ2-1, with 14 bases aligning to TRBD2. The CDR3 contains 16 residues. Per germline, CDR1 MGHRA and CDR2 YSYEKL. V lost 3 bases to trimming and J lost 8 bases; unmatched junction nucleotides: 6.

The V call is TRBV7-2, the J call TRBJ1-5, with TRBD1 as a possible D gene (6 bases). V was trimmed by 5 bases and J by 4 bases, leaving 12 bases between them. The CDR3 runs 14 residues. The germline V gene encodes CDR1 SGHTA and CDR2 FQGNSA. The CDR3 loop reads CASSATGLNQPQHF. CDR3 bases: TGTGCCAGCAGCGCGACAGGATTAAATCAGCCCCAGCATTTT.

The J gene is TRBJ1-1, the V gene TRBV7-9, with D perhaps TRBD1 (5 bases). Looked up from germline, CDR1 is SEHNR and CDR2 is FQNEAQ (reference sequence). V dropped 5 bases and J dropped 4 bases, with 11 bases sitting between them. This CDR3 region has 13 residues. CDR3 sequence (DNA): TGTGCCAGCAGCCCCGGGGGGGGCACTGAAGCTTTCTTT. Its protein product is CASSPGGGTEAFF.

This sequence joins TRBV7-2 and TRBJ2-7, with 14 nucleotides matching TRBD2. This CDR3 contains 17 residues. Germline CDR1 is SGHTA and CDR2 is FQGNSA. V shed 1 base, J shed 7 bases, and the junction held 9 bases outside the gene matches. In DNA, the CDR3 is TGTGCCAGCAGCTTAGAGGGGGGACTAGCGGGAGAATATGAGCAGTACTTC. It specifies CASSLEGGLAGEYEQYF.

The chain carries TRBV29-1 and TRBJ1-5, with 8 bases aligning to TRBD1. This CDR3 is 13 amino acids long. Per the germline V gene, CDR1 is SQVTM and CDR2 is ANQGSEA. The ends lost 6 bases at V and 4 bases at J; junction bases unmatched: 5. The CDR3 protein is CSVADRVNQPQHF. DNA of the CDR3: TGCAGCGTGGCGGACAGGGTAAATCAGCCCCAGCATTTT.

This chain's CDR3 is CASSQRTGLAGAETQYF. The CDR3 DNA follows: TGTGCCAGCAGCCAACGAACCGGACTAGCGGGAGCGGAGACCCAGTACTTC. The chain combines TRBV14 with TRBJ2-5; 13 nucleotides agree with TRBD2. In germline, CDR1 is SGHDN, CDR2 FVKESK. Losses at the gene ends were 2 bases for V and 5 bases for J; bases not matched to a gene: 8. CDR3 length: 17 amino acids.

This chain uses TRBV29-1 with TRBJ2-5; D is ambiguous. The CDR3 length is 13 residues. With 7 bases removed from V and 5 bases from J, the gap between germline ends came to 17 bases. Germline CDR1 is SQVTM and CDR2 is ANQGSEA. The CDR3, as DNA: TGCAGCGCCGCTAGTCGTTCCGGCGAGACCCAGTACTTC. This sequence encodes CSAASRSGETQYF.

The rearrangement joins TRBV10-3 to TRBJ2-1; 10 bases align to TRBD2. The CDR3 totals 17 residues. Per germline, CDR1 ENHRY and CDR2 SYGVKD. V trimming: 6 bases; J trimming: 7 bases; junction bases outside the gene matches: 15. The CDR3 DNA follows: TGTGCCATCAGGGGACATTTGACTAGCGGGCCTGGGAATGAGCAGTTCTTC. This sequence encodes CAIRGHLTSGPGNEQFF.